A single TCR beta chain is shown here with its context. The antigen remains undetermined. In germline, CDR1 is MNHEY, CDR2 SVGAGI. CDR3 length: 15 residues. The V end lost 2 bases, the J end lost 4 bases, and 13 bases lay between the germline ends. The data originate from a study of T cell responses to AZD1222 COVID-19 vaccine. Study-wide results and limits: Dominant at 160-218 and 743-854, vaccine-associated CD4 TCRs also spanned spike.

The protocol was immunoSEQ multiplex PCR, while the TCRdb copy is restricted to in-frame clones and leaves out a portion. The table includes about 130,000 clones, 70% to 90% detected once. The sequence was collected from an adult in good health. The sample in question was peripheral blood, obtained on day 0 of AZD1222 vaccination. The J gene is TRBJ2-3, the V gene TRBV6-5, with D hard to call. CDR3 sequence reads: CASSYGRLQADTQYF. CDR3 bases: TGTGCCAGCAGTTACGGTCGCTTGCAGGCAGATACGCAGTATTTT.